The 13 T cell receptor beta chains given below trace back to one sample, sequenced in a study of blood T cell repertoires in COVID-19. TCRdb's copy holds only in-frame clones and misses some; the assay was immunoSEQ multiplex PCR. Of some 160,000 clones listed, around 87% are singletons. Material for sequencing was peripheral blood. The receptor source for this set is a woman aged 55-75 years with active COVID-19.

The chain combines TRBV9 with TRBJ1-1, with 9 bases aligning to TRBD1. Germline-derived CDR1 and CDR2 are SGDLS and YYNGEE. The CDR3 is made up of 16 amino acids. Trimming removed 0 bases from V and 1 base from J; junction bases left unmatched: 4. The CDR3 region has the DNA TGTGCCAGCAGCGTAGTGGGACAGGGTAGGAACACTGAAGCTTTCTTT. It yields the protein CASSVVGQGRNTEAFF.

J is TRBJ2-1 and V is TRBV7-7; D not certain. Per the germline V gene, CDR1 is SSHAT and CDR2 is FNYEAQ (reference sequence). V was trimmed by 5 bases and J by 2 bases, leaving 13 bases between them. The CDR3 is made up of 15 amino acids. CDR3 in amino acids: CASSPSLSAYNEQFF. DNA for the CDR3: TGTGCCAGCAGCCCTAGTTTATCGGCCTACAATGAGCAGTTCTTC.

The chain recombines TRBV18 with TRBJ2-7, with 7 positions matching TRBD1. V was clipped by 4 bases and J by 1 base; unmatched bases: 4. Germline values: CDR1 KGHSH, CDR2 LQKENI. The CDR3 consists of 14 residues. DNA of the CDR3: TGTGCCAGCTCACTCCGGGACAGATCCTACGAGCAGTACTTC. This encodes CASSLRDRSYEQYF.

The chain has TRBV5-1 and TRBJ1-2, with 7 bases aligning to TRBD1. Germline CDR1 SGHRS, CDR2 YFSETQ. The V and J ends lost 5 bases and 4 bases, in that order; junction bases with no gene match: 5. The CDR3 sequence is 13 residues long. CDR3 coding DNA: TGCGCCAGCAGATCCGGGACAGCCTATGGCTACACCTTC. This encodes CASRSGTAYGYTF.

This chain joins TRBV19 and TRBJ2-7; 7 nucleotides match TRBD1. The CDR3 consists of 15 residues. The V gene end was trimmed by 6 bases and the J gene end by 3 bases; junction bases not matched to a gene: 11. From germline, CDR1 is LNHDA and CDR2 SQIVND (reference sequence). CDR3 bases: TGTGCCAGTAGCCCCGTGAGGGGGCGGCTCTACGAGCAGTACTTC. Residues: CASSPVRGRLYEQYF.

The gene calls are TRBV27 and TRBJ1-4; D call uncertain. V was cut by 8 bases and J by 7 bases, with 14 bases left in between. The V gene's germline CDR1 is MNHEY and CDR2 SMNVEV (reference sequence). The CDR3 runs to 13 residues. This CDR3 is CASARQSSEKLFF. In DNA form, the CDR3 reads TGTGCCAGCGCCCGGCAGTCTAGTGAAAAACTGTTTTTT.

The chain uses TRBV5-1 and TRBJ1-2; D possibly corresponds to TRBD1 (6 bases). This CDR3 contains 14 residues. V lost 1 base and J 3 bases, leaving 10 bases between the germline ends. CDR1 is SGHRS and CDR2 is YFSETQ in the germline V gene. DNA of the CDR3: TGCGCCAGCAGCTTGCAGGGGCGAGACTATGGCTACACCTTC. This translates into CASSLQGRDYGYTF.

The chain couples TRBV3-1 (or the pseudogene TRBV3-2) to TRBJ2-3; 12 nucleotides agree with TRBD2. V lost 0 bases and J lost 8; bases outside the gene matches: 6. The CDR3 is 16 residues long. The germline CDR1 and CDR2 sequences are LGHDT and YNNKEL (reference sequence). Here the CDR3 reads CASSQDGLAGSSTQYF. The CDR3 DNA sequence: TGTGCCAGCAGCCAAGACGGACTAGCGGGATCTTCTACGCAGTATTTT.

The chain links TRBV4-1 to TRBJ2-1, with D uncertain. From germline, CDR1 is MGHRA and CDR2 YSYEKL. This CDR3 contains 12 residues. The V end lost 1 base, the J end lost 9 bases, and 7 bases lay between the germline ends. The CDR3 bases are TGCGCCAGCAGCCAAGTAACACGTGAGCAGTTCTTC. It specifies CASSQVTREQFF.

This chain connects TRBV2 to TRBJ2-1, with TRBD2 identical over 12 bases. The CDR3 runs 16 residues. V dropped 3 bases and J dropped 3; count of bases not matched to a gene: 3. The germline CDR1 and CDR2 sequences are SNHLY and FYNNEI. Here the CDR3 DNA reads TGTGCCAGCAGTGAGGGGACTAGCGGGTACTACAATGAGCAGTTCTTC. Translating gives CASSEGTSGYYNEQFF.

The V call is TRBV9, the J call TRBJ2-5, with 10 bases that match TRBD2. The CDR3 runs 15 residues. V was clipped by 5 bases and J by 1 base; unmatched bases: 5. Germline CDR1 is SGDLS and CDR2 is YYNGEE. For the CDR3, the DNA is TGTGCCAGCAGTTGGACTAGCGGCCTCCAAGAGACCCAGTACTTC. Translation gives CASSWTSGLQETQYF.

This clone was detected a few times. This chain links TRBV5-4 with TRBJ2-7, with D possibly TRBD2 on 5 matching bases. The CDR3 has 16 amino acids. Trimming pared 0 bases from V and 2 bases from J, leaving 15 bases between. From germline, CDR1 is SGHNT and CDR2 YYREEE (reference sequence). The DNA of the CDR3 is TGTGCCAGCAGCTTGGCCGCCTACCACGGGGCCTACGAGCAGTACTTC. Protein: CASSLAAYHGAYEQYF. The complete variable domain, with remaining parts taken from reference TRBV5-4 and TRBJ2-7, reads ETGVTQSPTHLIKTRGQQVTLRCSSQSGHNTVSWYQQALGQGPQFIFQYYREEENGRGNFPPRFSGLQFPNYSSELNVNALELDDSALYLCASSLAAYHGAYEQYFGPGTRLTVT.

The chain combines TRBV6-2 or TRBV6-3 with TRBJ1-5; TRBD1 agrees at 7 bases. Germline values: CDR1 MNHEY, CDR2 SVGEGT. The CDR3 length is 15 residues. The V and J ends lost 6 bases and 0 bases, in that order; junction bases with no gene match: 5. The DNA of the CDR3 is TGTGCCAGCAGCAGACAGGGCGGTAGCAATCAGCCCCAGCATTTT. Its protein product is CASSRQGGSNQPQHF.